A selection of T cell receptor beta chains follows, all from one sample in a study of cytomegalovirus exposure and HLA in healthy donors. The repertoire was sequenced with immunoSEQ multiplex PCR; TCRdb's copy has only in-frame clones and lacks some. This sample has about 110,000 clones; around three quarters occur once, and the top ten carry around 5%. Sequences were obtained from PBMCs. The source is a female donor in good health and CMV-seropositive. Both conserved end residues are part of each CDR3. D genes are given only for firm matches. Clone size is not always given. Where it is, it says once, few, many or a class for expanded clones.

j_call d_call v_call clone_size cdr3_aa cdr3_nt
TRBJ2-7 . TRBV28 . CASRLSGLSYEQYF TGTGCCAGCAGACTCAGCGGACTTTCCTACGAGCAGTACTTC
TRBJ2-7 . TRBV2 . CASTKQLTSSYEQYF TGTGCCAGCACCAAACAGCTGACTAGCTCCTACGAGCAGTACTTC
TRBJ2-1 TRBD1 TRBV27 . CASSLSLKWTGNEQFF TGTGCCAGCAGTTTATCATTGAAATGGACAGGGAATGAGCAGTTCTTC
TRBJ1-2 . TRBV5-6 . CASSQMHRVYGYTF TGTGCCAGCAGCCAGATGCACAGGGTCTATGGCTACACCTTC
TRBJ1-2 . TRBV7-2 . CASSPDSGSYGYTF TGTGCCAGCAGCCCGGACTCCGGGAGCTATGGCTACACCTTC
TRBJ2-7 . TRBV5-4 once CASSLWQRSSYEQYF TGTGCCAGCAGCTTGTGGCAAAGGAGCTCCTACGAGCAGTACTTC
TRBJ2-3 TRBD1 TRBV2 . CASSPGTGITDTQYF TGTGCCAGCAGTCCCGGGACAGGGATCACAGATACGCAGTATTTT
TRBJ1-1 TRBD1 TRBV5-1 . CASWGQLNTEAFF TGCGCCAGCTGGGGACAGTTGAACACTGAAGCTTTCTTT
TRBJ1-5 . TRBV5-5 . CASSSTLRGRNQPQHF TGTGCCAGCAGCTCGACTTTACGAGGGAGGAATCAGCCCCAGCATTTT
TRBJ2-1 TRBD2 TRBV25-1 few CASSESASGTYNEQFF TGTGCCAGCAGTGAATCGGCTAGCGGGACCTACAATGAGCAGTTCTTC
TRBJ2-2 . TRBV7-2 few CASSPINTGELFF TGTGCCAGCAGCCCTATCAACACCGGGGAGCTGTTTTTT
TRBJ2-7 TRBD1 TRBV28 . CASSLLPGQGLGEQYF TGTGCCAGCAGTTTACTACCGGGACAGGGCTTGGGCGAGCAGTACTTC
TRBJ1-1 . TRBV29-1 few CSVIRIDTEAFF TGCAGCGTTATCAGGATCGACACTGAAGCTTTCTTT
TRBJ2-7 TRBD1 TRBV30 . CAWLARGQGREQYF TGTGCCTGGTTAGCAAGGGGACAGGGTCGAGAGCAGTACTTC
TRBJ2-3 TRBD1 TRBV28 . CASLGQGAGDTQYF TGTGCCAGCTTGGGACAGGGGGCAGGAGATACGCAGTATTTT
TRBJ2-2 TRBD1 TRBV7-6 . CASSSGQGSGELFF TGTGCCAGCAGCTCGGGACAGGGGAGCGGGGAGCTGTTTTTT
TRBJ2-1 . TRBV5-4 . CASSLGGLSSYNEQFF TGTGCCAGCAGCTTGGGAGGGCTAAGCTCCTACAATGAGCAGTTCTTC
TRBJ1-1 . TRBV4-1 once CASSQEPTGNTEAFF TGCGCCAGCAGCCAAGAGCCAACAGGGAACACTGAAGCTTTCTTT
TRBJ1-1 TRBD1 TRBV18 . CASSPQEGARTEAFF TGTGCCAGCTCTCCTCAGGAGGGGGCACGGACTGAAGCTTTCTTT
TRBJ1-1 . TRBV7-6 . CASSLQAGDTEAFF TGTGCCAGCAGCTTACAGGCGGGGGACACTGAAGCTTTCTTT
TRBJ2-1 . TRBV5-1 once CASSIGGGEQFF TGCGCCAGCAGCATAGGGGGGGGAGAGCAGTTCTTC
TRBJ1-5 TRBD1 TRBV27 . CASTRGTDSNQPQHF TGTGCCAGCACCCGCGGGACAGATAGCAATCAGCCCCAGCATTTT
TRBJ1-2 TRBD1 TRBV18 . CASSLFAPGQGLYGYTF TGTGCCAGCTCACTATTTGCCCCGGGACAGGGGTTATATGGCTACACCTTC
TRBJ1-3 TRBD1 TRBV30 . CAWDRGPGNTIYF TGTGCCTGGGACAGGGGGCCTGGAAACACCATATATTTT
TRBJ2-7 TRBD1 TRBV4-1 . CASSQVAGQATYEQYF TGCGCCAGCAGCCAAGTTGCTGGACAGGCCACCTACGAGCAGTACTTC
TRBJ1-2 . TRBV28 . CASSPDSVYGYTF TGTGCCAGCAGCCCTGACAGTGTGTATGGCTACACCTTC
TRBJ1-1 TRBD1 TRBV5-1 . CASSPGQGMNTEAFF TGCGCCAGCAGCCCGGGACAGGGGATGAACACTGAAGCTTTCTTT
TRBJ2-3 . TRBV28 . CASSSLTDTQYF TGTGCCAGCAGTTCCCTTACAGATACGCAGTATTTT
TRBJ2-1 TRBD2 TRBV2 . CASSGLRGTSDEQFF TGTGCCAGCAGTGGGTTGCGAGGGACTAGCGATGAGCAGTTCTTC
TRBJ2-2 TRBD1 TRBV19 few CASDRGRDTGELFF TGTGCCAGCGACAGGGGGCGAGACACCGGGGAGCTGTTTTTT
TRBJ2-3 . TRBV20-1 . CSAIHTDTQYF TGCAGTGCTATCCACACAGATACGCAGTATTTT
TRBJ1-5 TRBD1 TRBV6-1 few CASLWDRGSNQPQHF TGTGCCAGCCTTTGGGACAGGGGCAGCAATCAGCCCCAGCATTTT
TRBJ1-3 . TRBV19 . CASSRQGNTIYF TGTGCCAGTAGTCGACAGGGAAACACCATATATTTT
TRBJ2-1 . TRBV7-6 . CASSANGLARPRSYNEQFF TGTGCCAGCAGCGCGAACGGGCTAGCGAGGCCTCGCTCCTACAATGAGCAGTTCTTC
TRBJ1-1 . TRBV5-1 . CASSLVFGGLTEAFF TGCGCCAGCAGCTTGGTATTTGGGGGGTTAACTGAAGCTTTCTTT
TRBJ2-1 . TRBV25-1 once CASSGAGGRYNEQFF TGTGCCAGCAGTGGGGCCGGGGGAAGATACAATGAGCAGTTCTTC
TRBJ2-5 TRBD1 TRBV10-3 once CAISAGTGRETQYF TGTGCCATCAGCGCCGGGACAGGCCGGGAGACCCAGTACTTC
TRBJ2-7 TRBD2 TRBV7-8 . CASSLMASGRSEQYF TGTGCCAGCAGCCTCATGGCGAGCGGGAGGAGCGAGCAGTACTTC
TRBJ2-7 . TRBV5-1 . CASSYSPGPSYEQYF TGCGCCAGCAGCTATTCCCCAGGGCCCTCCTACGAGCAGTACTTC
TRBJ2-1 TRBD2 TRBV9 . CASSVEVGRAPGNEQFF TGTGCCAGCAGCGTAGAGGTCGGGAGGGCCCCGGGGAATGAGCAGTTCTTC
TRBJ2-1 TRBD2 TRBV5-1 . CASSETSGSSNEQFF TGCGCCAGCAGCGAGACTAGCGGGAGCAGCAATGAGCAGTTCTTC
TRBJ2-1 TRBD2 TRBV4-2 . CASSQETSGINEQFF TGTGCCAGCAGCCAAGAAACTAGCGGCATTAATGAGCAGTTCTTC
TRBJ2-3 . TRBV29-1 . CSVERTQDTQYF TGCAGCGTGGAGAGAACACAAGATACGCAGTATTTT
TRBJ1-1 . TRBV5-1 few CASSQHLGRESVTEAFF TGCGCCAGCAGCCAACATCTCGGACGGGAGTCAGTGACTGAAGCTTTCTTT
TRBJ1-2 TRBD1 TRBV19 . CASVADRGFGYTF TGTGCCAGTGTAGCGGACAGGGGGTTTGGCTACACCTTC
TRBJ2-7 TRBD2 TRBV18 . CASSPGGGEQYF TGTGCCAGCTCACCAGGGGGGGGCGAGCAGTACTTC